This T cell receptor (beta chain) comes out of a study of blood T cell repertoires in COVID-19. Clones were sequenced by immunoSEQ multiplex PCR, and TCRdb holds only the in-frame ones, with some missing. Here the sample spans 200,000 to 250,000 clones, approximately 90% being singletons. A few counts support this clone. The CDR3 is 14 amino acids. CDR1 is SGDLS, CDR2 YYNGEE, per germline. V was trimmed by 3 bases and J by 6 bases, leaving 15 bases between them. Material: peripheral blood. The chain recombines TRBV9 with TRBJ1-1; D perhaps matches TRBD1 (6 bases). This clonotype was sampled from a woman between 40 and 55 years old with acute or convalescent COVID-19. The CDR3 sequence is CASSGVQGRPEAFF. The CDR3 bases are TGTGCCAGCAGCGGCGTACAGGGACGTCCTGAAGCTTTCTTT.